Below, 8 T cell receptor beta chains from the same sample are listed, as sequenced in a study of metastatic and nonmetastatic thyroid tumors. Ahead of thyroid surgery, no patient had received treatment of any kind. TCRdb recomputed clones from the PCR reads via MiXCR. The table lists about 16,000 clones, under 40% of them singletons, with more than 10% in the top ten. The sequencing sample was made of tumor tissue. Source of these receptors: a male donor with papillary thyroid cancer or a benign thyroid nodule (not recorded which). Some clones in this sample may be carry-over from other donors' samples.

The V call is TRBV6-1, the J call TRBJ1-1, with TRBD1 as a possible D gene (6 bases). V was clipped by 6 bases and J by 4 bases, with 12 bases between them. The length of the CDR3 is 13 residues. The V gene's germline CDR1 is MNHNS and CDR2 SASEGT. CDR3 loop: CASSGDRRTEAFF. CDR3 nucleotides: TGTGCCAGCAGCGGAGACAGGCGCACTGAAGCTTTCTTT.

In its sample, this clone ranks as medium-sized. Written as DNA, the CDR3 is TGTGCCAGCAGTTACTCGCGGGGGGGCCTAGAGACCCAGTACTTC. The encoded protein is CASSYSRGGLETQYF. J is TRBJ2-5 and V is TRBV6-5; 9 bases map to TRBD2. The CDR3 contains 15 residues. The trim removed 0 bases at V and 4 bases at J, leaving 3 bases unmatched. Germline-derived CDR1 and CDR2 are MNHEY and SVGAGI.

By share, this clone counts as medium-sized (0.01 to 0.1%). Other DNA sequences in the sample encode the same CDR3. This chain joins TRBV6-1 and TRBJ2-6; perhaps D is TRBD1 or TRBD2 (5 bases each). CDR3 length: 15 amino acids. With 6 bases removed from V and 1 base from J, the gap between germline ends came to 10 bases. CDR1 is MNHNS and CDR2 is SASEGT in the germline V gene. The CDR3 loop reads CASRTGGSGANVLTF. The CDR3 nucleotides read TGTGCCAGCAGAACTGGGGGATCTGGGGCCAACGTCCTGACTTTC.

CDR3 amino acids: CASSLIGQGDYEQYF. The DNA of the CDR3 is TGCGCCAGCAGCTTGATTGGGCAGGGGGACTACGAGCAGTACTTC. V usage is TRBV4-1 and J usage is TRBJ2-7, with 7 bases lining up with TRBD1. V was pared by 5 bases and J by 3 bases, with 10 bases of the junction left unmatched. CDR1 MGHRA and CDR2 YSYEKL come from the germline V gene. The CDR3 sequence is 15 residues long.

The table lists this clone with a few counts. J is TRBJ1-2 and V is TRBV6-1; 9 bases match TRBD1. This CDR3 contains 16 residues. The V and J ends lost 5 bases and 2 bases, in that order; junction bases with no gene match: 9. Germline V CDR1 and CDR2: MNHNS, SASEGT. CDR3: CASSLHTGTGNYGYTF. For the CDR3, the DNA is TGTGCCAGCAGTCTTCATACCGGGACAGGGAACTATGGCTACACCTTC.

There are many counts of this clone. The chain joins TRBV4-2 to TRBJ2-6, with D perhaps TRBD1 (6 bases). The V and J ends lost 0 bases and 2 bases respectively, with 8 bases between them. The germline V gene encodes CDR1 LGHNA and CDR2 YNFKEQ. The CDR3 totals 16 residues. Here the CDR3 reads CASSQERGTGANVLTF. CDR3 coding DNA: TGTGCCAGCAGCCAAGAGAGGGGGACTGGGGCCAACGTCCTGACTTTC.

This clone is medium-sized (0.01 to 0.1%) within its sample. The CDR3 is CASSDGRTGGVGTNEKLFF. DNA of the CDR3: TGTGCCAGCAGTGATGGACGGACAGGGGGAGTAGGAACTAATGAAAAACTGTTTTTT. The chain is built from TRBV6-1 and TRBJ1-4, with 10 bases matching TRBD1. This CDR3 spans 19 amino acids. Germline CDR1 is MNHNS and CDR2 is SASEGT. Trimming cost V 3 bases and J 1 base; bases outside gene matches: 11.

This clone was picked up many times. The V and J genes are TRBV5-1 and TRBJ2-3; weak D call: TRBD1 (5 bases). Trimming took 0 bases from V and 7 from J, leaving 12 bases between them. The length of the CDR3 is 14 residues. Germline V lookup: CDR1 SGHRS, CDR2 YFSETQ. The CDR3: CASSLEGASHTQYF. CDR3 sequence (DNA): TGCGCCAGCAGCTTGGAAGGGGCCAGCCATACGCAGTATTTT.